This T cell receptor beta chain was found in a study of OX40 agonist ivuxolimab in advanced cancers. The wider study: Aged about 23 to 90 with a mean of around 60 years, they were about 80% male. Prior anti-PD-1, anti-PD-L1 or anti-CTLA-4 therapy did not bar entry, and around 39% had some. Among those treated, three patients had partial responses, one with hepatocellular carcinoma and two with cutaneous melanoma.

The CDR3 spans 12 residues. V dropped 5 bases and J dropped 0 bases, with 7 bases sitting between them. Germline lookup yields CDR1 SQVTM and CDR2 ANQGSEA. Here immunoSEQ multiplex PCR was the method, and the copy in TCRdb shows in-frame clones only, minus some. Of tens of thousands of clones in the sample, around 90% were seen once. This specimen was CD4+ or CD8+ T cells sorted from blood, taken in a trial of the OX40 agonist ivuxolimab. This receptor was taken from an adult with an advanced solid tumor such as melanoma, head and neck, liver or kidney cancer. The gene calls are TRBV29-1 and TRBJ1-1; the D is unclear. The CDR3 region is CSVSTVNTEAFF. As DNA, the CDR3 is TGCAGCGTTTCGACGGTGAACACTGAAGCTTTCTTT.